These T cell receptor beta chains were read from a single sample in a study of T cell responses to AZD1222 COVID-19 vaccine. Some clones are missing from TCRdb's copy, which holds only in-frame ones; the method was immunoSEQ multiplex PCR. Altogether about 180,000 clones are present, 80% to 95% being singletons, with the ten largest covering around 1%. Sequencing used peripheral blood, obtained 28 days after the second dose of the MenACWY control vaccine. These receptors originate from an adult who received the MenACWY meningococcal vaccine as a control. Each CDR3 is given with its conserved first and last residue. The D gene is left open where the match is weak. Size values are once, few and many counts, or a class for expanded clones, and some rows have none.

v_call	j_call	clone_size	d_call	cdr3_aa	cdr3_nt
TRBV27	TRBJ1-3	once	NA	CASSLAQPGNTIYF	TGTGCCAGCAGTTTGGCACAGCCTGGAAACACCATATATTTT
TRBV2	TRBJ2-2	NA	NA	CASTGVETGELFF	TGTGCCAGCACGGGGGTAGAAACCGGGGAGCTGTTTTTT
TRBV20-1	TRBJ1-2	once	NA	CSASLNTHGYTF	TGCAGTGCTAGTTTGAACACCCATGGCTACACCTTC
TRBV6-2/TRBV6-3	TRBJ2-1	NA	NA	CASSWKAGLLDNEQFF	TGTGCCAGCAGTTGGAAGGCGGGTTTGTTGGACAATGAGCAGTTCTTC
TRBV21-1	TRBJ1-2	NA	NA	CASSPFTRTGNYGYTF	TGTGCCAGCAGCCCATTTACAAGGACGGGAAACTATGGCTACACCTTC
TRBV28	TRBJ2-1	NA	NA	CASGAYSSNEQFF	TGTGCCAGCGGAGCATACTCTAGCAATGAGCAGTTCTTC
TRBV6-5	TRBJ1-4	once	NA	CASSYSTGRGLFF	TGTGCCAGCAGTTACTCGACCGGTCGGGGACTGTTTTTT
TRBV13	TRBJ1-2	NA	TRBD1	CASSSIDRAGSYGYTF	TGTGCCAGCAGCTCGATCGACAGGGCGGGCAGCTATGGCTACACCTTC
TRBV12-3/TRBV12-4	TRBJ2-2	NA	NA	CASSRQRELFF	TGTGCCAGCAGTAGACAGCGGGAGCTGTTTTTT
TRBV5-1	TRBJ2-7	NA	NA	CASSLPPPGDSSYEQYF	TGCGCCAGCAGCTTGCCCCCCCCAGGGGACTCCTCCTACGAGCAGTACTTC
TRBV29-1	TRBJ1-1	NA	NA	CSVVVGNTEAFF	TGCAGCGTTGTAGTCGGGAACACTGAAGCTTTCTTT
TRBV4-2	TRBJ1-2	NA	TRBD1	CASSQASGQGRRDYGYTF	TGTGCCAGCAGCCAGGCTTCTGGACAGGGGAGGAGGGACTATGGCTACACCTTC
TRBV6-6	TRBJ1-4	NA	NA	CASSYGSRGGWEKLFF	TGTGCCAGCAGTTATGGGTCCCGGGGCGGTTGGGAAAAACTGTTTTTT
TRBV18	TRBJ1-2	NA	NA	CASSPLSTEDGYTF	TGTGCCAGCTCACCATTATCGACAGAAGATGGCTACACCTTC
TRBV28	TRBJ1-5	NA	NA	CASLSVSNQPQHF	TGTGCCAGCCTGTCGGTTAGCAATCAGCCCCAGCATTTT